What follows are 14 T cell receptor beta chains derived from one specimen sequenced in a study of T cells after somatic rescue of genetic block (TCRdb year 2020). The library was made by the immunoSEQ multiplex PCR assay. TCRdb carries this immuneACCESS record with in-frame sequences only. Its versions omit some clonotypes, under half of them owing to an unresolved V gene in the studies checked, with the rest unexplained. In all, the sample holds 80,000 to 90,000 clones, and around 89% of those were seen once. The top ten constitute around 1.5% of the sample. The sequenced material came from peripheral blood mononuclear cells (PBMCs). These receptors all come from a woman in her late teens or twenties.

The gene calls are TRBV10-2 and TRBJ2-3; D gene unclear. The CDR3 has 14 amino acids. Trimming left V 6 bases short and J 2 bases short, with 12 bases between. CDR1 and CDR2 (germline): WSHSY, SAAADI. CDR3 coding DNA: TGCGCCAGCAGATCCATTCGGGCCACAGATACGCAGTATTTT. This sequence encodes CASRSIRATDTQYF.

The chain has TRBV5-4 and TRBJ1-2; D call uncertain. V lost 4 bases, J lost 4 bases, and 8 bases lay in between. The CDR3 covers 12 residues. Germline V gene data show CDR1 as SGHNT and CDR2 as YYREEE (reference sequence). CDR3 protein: CASSLFPYGYTF. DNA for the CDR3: TGTGCCAGCAGCCTATTCCCCTATGGCTACACCTTC.

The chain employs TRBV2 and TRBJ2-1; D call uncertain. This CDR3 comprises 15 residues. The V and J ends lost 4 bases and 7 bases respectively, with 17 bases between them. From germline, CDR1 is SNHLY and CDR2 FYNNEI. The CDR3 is CASSAFVRAQNEQFF. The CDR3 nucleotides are TGTGCCAGCAGTGCTTTCGTGAGAGCGCAGAATGAGCAGTTCTTC.

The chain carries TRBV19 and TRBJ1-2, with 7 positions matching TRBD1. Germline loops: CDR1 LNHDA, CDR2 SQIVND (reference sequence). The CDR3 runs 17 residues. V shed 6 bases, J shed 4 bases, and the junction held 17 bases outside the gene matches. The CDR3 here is CASRTLRTGNLVYGYTF. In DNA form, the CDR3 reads TGTGCCAGTAGGACCCTTAGGACAGGCAACCTTGTCTATGGCTACACCTTC.

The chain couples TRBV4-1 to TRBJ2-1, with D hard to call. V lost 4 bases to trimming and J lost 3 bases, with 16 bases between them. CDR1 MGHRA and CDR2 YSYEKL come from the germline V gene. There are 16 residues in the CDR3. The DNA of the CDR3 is TGCGCCAGCAGCCGACCAGGCGGCAGACGCTACAATGAGCAGTTCTTC. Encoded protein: CASSRPGGRRYNEQFF.

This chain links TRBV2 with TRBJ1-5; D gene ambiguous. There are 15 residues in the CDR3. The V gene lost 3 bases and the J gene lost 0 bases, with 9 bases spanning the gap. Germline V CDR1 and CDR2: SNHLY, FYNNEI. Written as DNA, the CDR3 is TGTGCCAGCAGTGAGTCCGTAATTAGCAATCAGCCCCAGCATTTT. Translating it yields CASSESVISNQPQHF.

CDR3 in DNA: TGTGCCAGCATGTATCCTAGCGGGAGGTCCTATGAGCAGTTCTTC. It specifies CASMYPSGRSYEQFF. This sequence joins TRBV2 and TRBJ2-1; 11 nucleotides line up with TRBD2. Germline assignment: CDR1 SNHLY and CDR2 FYNNEI. The CDR3 has 15 amino acids. V lost 7 bases, J lost 8 bases, and 10 bases stayed unmatched.

CDR3 sequence (DNA): TGTGCCAGCAGCGTCCTTAGCGGGAGATCGTATTTT. It encodes CASSVLSGRSYF. The chain has TRBV11-3 and TRBJ2-3; 9 bases line up with TRBD2. The V segment lost 5 bases and the J segment 14 bases; nucleotides outside the gene matches: 8. Germline assignment: CDR1 SGHNT and CDR2 YENEEA. CDR3 size: 12 residues. The entire variable domain, with the rest obtained from reference TRBV11-3 and TRBJ2-3, is as follows: EAGVVQSPRYKIIEKKQPVAFWCNPISGHNTLYWYLQNLGQGPELLIRYENEEAVDDSQLPKDRFSAERLKGVDSTLKIQPAELGDSAVYLCASSVLSGRSYFGPGTRLTVL.

In nucleotides, the CDR3 is TGTGCCAGCAGCTTAGCCGCAGGGCTGAACTATGGCTACACCTTC. It is translated as CASSLAAGLNYGYTF. J is TRBJ1-2 and V is TRBV7-8; possible D gene TRBD1, 5 bases. Germline loops: CDR1 SGHVS, CDR2 FQNEAQ. V shed 0 bases and J shed 2 bases, with 10 bases lying between them. The CDR3 has 15 amino acids.

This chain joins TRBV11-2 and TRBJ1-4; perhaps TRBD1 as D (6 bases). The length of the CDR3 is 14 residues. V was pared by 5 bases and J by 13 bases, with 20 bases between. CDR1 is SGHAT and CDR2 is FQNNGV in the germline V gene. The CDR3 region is CASSRTEHIPRLFF. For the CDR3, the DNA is TGTGCCAGCAGCCGGACAGAACACATTCCGAGACTGTTTTTT.

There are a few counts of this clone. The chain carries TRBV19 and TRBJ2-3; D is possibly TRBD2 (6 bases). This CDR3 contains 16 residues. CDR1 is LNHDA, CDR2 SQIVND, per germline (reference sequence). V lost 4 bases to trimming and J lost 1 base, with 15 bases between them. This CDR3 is CASSRREEVGTDTQYF. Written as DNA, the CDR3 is TGTGCCAGTAGTAGGAGGGAGGAGGTGGGCACAGATACGCAGTATTTT.

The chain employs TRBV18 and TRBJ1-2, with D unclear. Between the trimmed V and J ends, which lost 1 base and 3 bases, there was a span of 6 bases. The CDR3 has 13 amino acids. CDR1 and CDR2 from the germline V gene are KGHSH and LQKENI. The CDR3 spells CASSPRQHYGYTF. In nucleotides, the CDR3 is TGTGCCAGCTCACCACGGCAGCACTATGGCTACACCTTC.

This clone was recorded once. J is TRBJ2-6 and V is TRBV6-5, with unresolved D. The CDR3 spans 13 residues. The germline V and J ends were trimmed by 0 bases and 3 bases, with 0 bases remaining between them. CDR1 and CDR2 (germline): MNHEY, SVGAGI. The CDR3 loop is CASSYSGANVLTF. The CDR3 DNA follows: TGTGCCAGCAGTTACTCTGGGGCCAACGTCCTGACTTTC.

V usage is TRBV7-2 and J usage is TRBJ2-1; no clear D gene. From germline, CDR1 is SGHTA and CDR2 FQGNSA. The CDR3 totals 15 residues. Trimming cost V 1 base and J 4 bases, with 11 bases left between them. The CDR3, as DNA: TGTGCCAGCAGCTTAGGCTCCGCGGCGTACAATGAGCAGTTCTTC. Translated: CASSLGSAAYNEQFF. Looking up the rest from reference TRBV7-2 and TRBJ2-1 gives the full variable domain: GAGVSQSPSNKVTEKGKDVELRCDPISGHTALYWYRQSLGQGLEFLIYFQGNSAPDKSGLPSDRFSAERTGGSVSTLTIQRTQQEDSAVYLCASSLGSAAYNEQFFGPGTRLTVL.